These 28 T cell receptor beta chains were all obtained from the same sample, sequenced in a study of cytomegalovirus exposure and HLA in healthy donors. Use of 60 Vbeta and 13 Jbeta primers characterized the PCR. The table came from immunoSEQ multiplex PCR; TCRdb's copy has only in-frame clones and leaves some out. The sample has about 230,000 clones; more than 75% are singletons. The specimen was PBMCs. All receptors come from a human donor in good health.

This chain joins TRBV5-5 and TRBJ2-7; maybe TRBD1 (6 bases). Trimming removed 2 bases from V and 4 bases from J, with 13 bases in between. This CDR3 has 14 residues. Germline CDR1 and CDR2: SGHKS and YYEKEE (reference sequence). The CDR3 sequence: CASSFIRGSYEQYF. The CDR3 DNA reads TGTGCCAGCAGCTTTATCAGGGGTTCTTACGAGCAGTACTTC.

This sequence joins TRBV9 and TRBJ2-5; D is unresolved. V was pared by 3 bases and J by 0 bases, with 3 bases between. Germline V gene data show CDR1 as SGDLS and CDR2 as YYNGEE. The CDR3 is made up of 12 amino acids. CDR3 sequence: CASSANQETQYF. DNA of the CDR3: TGTGCCAGCAGCGCAAACCAAGAGACCCAGTACTTC.

This chain connects TRBV28 to TRBJ2-3, with 9 bases matching TRBD1. Germline trimming cut 7 bases from V and 2 bases from J; bases unmatched to any gene: 4. The CDR3 spans 14 residues. Germline CDR1 MDHEN, CDR2 SYDVKM. The CDR3 sequence is CASTGTGLTDTQYF. Here the CDR3 DNA reads TGTGCCAGCACCGGGACAGGGCTCACAGATACGCAGTATTTT.

The rearrangement links TRBV6-5 to TRBJ2-5; maybe TRBD2 (6 bases). Trimming pared 0 bases from V and 5 bases from J, leaving 10 bases between. This CDR3 is built from 14 residues. Germline-derived CDR1 and CDR2 are MNHEY and SVGAGI. In nucleotides, the CDR3 is TGTGCCAGCAGTTACTCCGGGGGTTTGGAGACCCAGTACTTC. This sequence encodes CASSYSGGLETQYF.

This sequence joins TRBV5-1 and TRBJ2-7; 8 nucleotides line up with TRBD1. The ends lost 2 bases at V and 1 base at J; junction bases unmatched: 5. Germline CDR1 SGHRS, CDR2 YFSETQ. The CDR3 covers 15 residues. This chain's CDR3 is CASSFVDRGSYEQYF. In DNA, the CDR3 is TGCGCCAGCAGCTTTGTCGACAGGGGATCCTACGAGCAGTACTTC.

The chain links TRBV29-1 to TRBJ2-7; 10 bases are a match to TRBD2. Germline CDR1 reads SQVTM; CDR2 reads ANQGSEA. The CDR3 spans 19 residues. The J segment lost 3 bases and the V segment lost 0 bases, leaving 17 bases of the junction unmatched. The CDR3 protein is CSVEDLPSGGPKGNYEQYF. The CDR3, as DNA: TGCAGCGTTGAAGATCTTCCTAGCGGGGGACCTAAGGGGAACTACGAGCAGTACTTC.

The J gene is TRBJ2-1, the V gene TRBV30; TRBD2 agrees at 7 bases. The CDR3 is made up of 14 amino acids. V shed 3 bases and J 3 bases; nucleotides not matched to a gene: 5. Germline V gives CDR1 GTSNPN, CDR2 SVGIG (reference sequence). Written as DNA, the CDR3 is TGTGCCTGGAGAGAGGCTAGCGGCTACAATGAGCAGTTCTTC. Translation gives CAWREASGYNEQFF.

J is TRBJ2-3 and V is TRBV6-6; TRBD2 agrees at 7 bases. CDR1 MNHNY and CDR2 SVGAGI come from the germline V gene (reference sequence). This CDR3 spans 16 amino acids. With V trimmed by 8 bases and J by 0 bases, 11 bases remained unmatched. CDR3 in amino acids: CASGGRGGLSTDTQYF. The DNA for the CDR3 is TGTGCCAGCGGGGGGAGGGGAGGTCTTAGCACAGATACGCAGTATTTT.

The gene calls are TRBV11-2 and TRBJ1-4, with D possibly TRBD1 on 6 matching bases. The germline V and J ends were trimmed by 5 bases and 6 bases, with 13 bases remaining between them. Germline V gene data show CDR1 as SGHAT and CDR2 as FQNNGV. This CDR3 is 14 amino acids long. The CDR3 nucleotides are TGTGCCAGCAGCGGGGGCCAGGGGTATGAAAAACTGTTTTTT. It specifies CASSGGQGYEKLFF.

J is TRBJ2-5 and V is TRBV5-1; a possible D gene is TRBD1 (6 bases). From germline, CDR1 is SGHRS and CDR2 YFSETQ. Trimming removed 0 bases from V and 5 bases from J, with 14 bases in between. The CDR3 consists of 15 residues. CDR3 sequence (DNA): TGCGCCAGCAGCTTGGGGATACAGGGTGCGGAGACCCAGTACTTC. Amino acid sequence: CASSLGIQGAETQYF.

The J gene is TRBJ2-7, the V gene TRBV7-2, with D unclear. Germline-derived CDR1 and CDR2 are SGHTA and FQGNSA. V was clipped by 5 bases and J by 4 bases, with 9 bases between them. This CDR3 has 12 amino acids. The CDR3 here is CASSPNWYEQYF. The CDR3 DNA reads TGTGCCAGCAGCCCAAACTGGTACGAGCAGTACTTC.

This chain joins TRBV5-1 and TRBJ1-6, with 9 positions matching TRBD1. V lost 4 bases to trimming and J lost 7 bases; unmatched junction nucleotides: 6. The CDR3 spans 15 residues. Germline V gene data show CDR1 as SGHRS and CDR2 as YFSETQ. The CDR3 DNA sequence: TGCGCCAGCAGCACGGGACAGGGACCCAATTCACCCCTCCACTTT. Translation gives CASSTGQGPNSPLHF.

The chain links TRBV6-6 to TRBJ1-5, with 7 bases matching TRBD1. Germline lookup yields CDR1 MNHNY and CDR2 SVGAGI (reference sequence). The CDR3 sequence is 13 residues long. V trimming: 10 bases; J trimming: 7 bases; junction bases outside the gene matches: 10. The CDR3 DNA follows: TGTGCCATTTCCCGGGACAGTAACCAGCCCCAGCATTTT. This codes for CAISRDSNQPQHF.

The CDR3 here is CASSRSGGNANTGELFF. The CDR3 nucleotides read TGTGCCAGCAGTCGTAGCGGGGGAAACGCGAACACCGGGGAGCTGTTTTTT. The V call is TRBV7-9, the J call TRBJ2-2; 9 nucleotides match TRBD2. Germline V CDR1 and CDR2: SEHNR, FQNEAQ (reference sequence). The CDR3 runs 17 residues. J was trimmed by 0 bases and V by 6 bases; bases with no gene match: 8.

The gene calls are TRBV29-1 and TRBJ2-6, with TRBD1 matching 7 bases. Germline V CDR1 and CDR2: SQVTM, ANQGSEA. The CDR3 sequence is 18 residues long. The J segment lost 4 bases and the V segment lost 5 bases, leaving 17 bases of the junction unmatched. The CDR3 sequence is CSVSIGPGGVTGANVLTF. The CDR3, as DNA: TGCAGCGTTTCAATCGGGCCAGGGGGTGTGACGGGGGCCAACGTCCTGACTTTC. Combining the CDR3 with reference TRBV29-1 and TRBJ2-6 gives the whole variable domain SAVISQKPSRDICQRGTSLTIQCQVDSQVTMMFWYRQQPGQSLTLIATANQGSEATYESGFVIDKFPISRPNLTFSTLTVSNMSPEDSSIYLCSVSIGPGGVTGANVLTFGAGSRLTVL.

The chain has TRBV27 and TRBJ2-7; D call uncertain. The CDR3 length is 13 residues. Germline CDR1 and CDR2: MNHEY and SMNVEV (reference sequence). The ends were cut back, 3 bases at V and 4 bases at J, with 10 bases in the middle. The chain's CDR3 is CASSFILGYEQYF. CDR3 in DNA: TGTGCCAGCAGTTTTATTCTCGGTTACGAGCAGTACTTC.

As concerns this clone: The junction departs from germline at one end; a sequencing error may be responsible. The chain is built from TRBV7-9 and TRBJ1-4, with no clear D. This CDR3 comprises 13 residues. CDR1 is SEHNR and CDR2 is FQNEAQ in the germline V gene (reference sequence). For the CDR3, the DNA is TGTTCCAGCAGCTACGGAGAAGGTGAAAAACTGTTTTTT. The encoded protein is CSSSYGEGEKLFF.

V and J are TRBV5-1 and TRBJ1-1, with 9 bases matching TRBD1. Germline V lookup: CDR1 SGHRS, CDR2 YFSETQ. V was pared by 0 bases and J by 5 bases, with 5 bases of the junction left unmatched. The CDR3 sequence is 15 residues long. In nucleotides, the CDR3 is TGCGCCAGCAGCTTGGCGGACAGGGGATGGACTGAAGCTTTCTTT. As protein: CASSLADRGWTEAFF.

This chain links TRBV11-2 with TRBJ2-1; D is ambiguous. This CDR3 contains 13 residues. V shed 1 base and J shed 6 bases, with 7 bases lying between them. Per the germline V gene, CDR1 is SGHAT and CDR2 is FQNNGV. The CDR3 DNA is TGTGCCAGCAGCTTAGGGGCTGTCAATGAGCAGTTCTTC. It yields the protein CASSLGAVNEQFF.

This clone was counted once. The chain is built from TRBV19 and TRBJ2-7; no definite D call. Trimming removed 6 bases from V and 2 bases from J, with 14 bases in between. Germline CDR1 and CDR2: LNHDA and SQIVND (reference sequence). The CDR3 is made up of 14 amino acids. The CDR3 DNA reads TGTGCCAGTAGACCCGGTCACAGCCCCTACGAGCAGTACTTC. Translated: CASRPGHSPYEQYF.

The chain joins TRBV7-8 to TRBJ2-7, with 11 bases lining up with TRBD2. J lost 3 bases, V lost 10 bases, and 8 bases had no gene match. Germline V gives CDR1 SGHVS, CDR2 FQNEAQ. The CDR3 sequence is 14 residues long. The CDR3 here is CATALAGADYEQYF. The CDR3 nucleotides are TGTGCCACTGCACTAGCGGGAGCCGACTACGAGCAGTACTTC.

V gene TRBV4-3 combines with J gene TRBJ2-3, with D possibly matching TRBD1 (5 bases). Trimming cost V 2 bases and J 2 bases, with 14 bases left between them. Germline assignment: CDR1 LGHNA and CDR2 YSLEER. This CDR3 is built from 16 residues. The CDR3 reads CASSQNAGHHTDTQYF. CDR3 in DNA: TGCGCCAGCAGCCAAAACGCTGGACACCACACAGATACGCAGTATTTT.

The chain links TRBV2 to TRBJ2-2, with TRBD2 as a possible D gene (5 bases). The V gene lost 7 bases and the J gene lost 0 bases, with 9 bases spanning the gap. The germline V gene encodes CDR1 SNHLY and CDR2 FYNNEI. The CDR3 length is 14 residues. The CDR3 DNA reads as TGTGCCAGCATCGGCGGGCCGAACACCGGGGAGCTGTTTTTT. Protein: CASIGGPNTGELFF.

The chain couples TRBV7-2 to TRBJ1-2; 7 positions match TRBD1. With V trimmed by 1 base and J by 4 bases, 3 bases remained unmatched. Germline V gene sequence: CDR1 SGHTA, CDR2 FQGNSA. The CDR3 length is 14 residues. This CDR3 is CASSLETGVYGYTF. The CDR3 nucleotides read TGTGCCAGCAGCTTAGAAACAGGGGTCTATGGCTACACCTTC. The whole variable domain, remainder taken from reference TRBV7-2 and TRBJ1-2, is GAGVSQSPSNKVTEKGKDVELRCDPISGHTALYWYRQSLGQGLEFLIYFQGNSAPDKSGLPSDRFSAERTGGSVSTLTIQRTQQEDSAVYLCASSLETGVYGYTFGSGTRLTVV.

In its sample, this clone was seen once. This rearrangement joins TRBV2 to TRBJ2-5; D is uncertain. The CDR3 is made up of 14 amino acids. From germline, CDR1 is SNHLY and CDR2 FYNNEI. V was pared by 7 bases and J by 0 bases, with 12 bases between. CDR3 sequence: CASTYHRYQETQYF. For the CDR3, the DNA is TGTGCCAGCACTTACCACCGGTACCAAGAGACCCAGTACTTC.

The chain has TRBV7-6 and TRBJ1-3; D gene uncertain. V was shortened by 6 bases and J by 0 bases, with 6 bases between the two germline ends. The length of the CDR3 is 13 residues. From germline, CDR1 is SGHVS and CDR2 FNYEAQ. The DNA for the CDR3 is TGTGCCAGCAGGTCGTTCTCTGGAAACACCATATATTTT. Translated: CASRSFSGNTIYF.

V and J are TRBV28 and TRBJ2-5; no definite D call. V lost 3 bases, J lost 2 bases, and 7 bases lay in between. Per germline, CDR1 MDHEN and CDR2 SYDVKM. This CDR3 has 13 amino acids. DNA for the CDR3: TGTGCCAGCAGTTTTTCCAGTCAAGAGACCCAGTACTTC. Translation gives CASSFSSQETQYF.

V and J are TRBV6-5 and TRBJ2-5; D is perhaps TRBD1 (5 bases). V lost 6 bases to trimming and J lost 5 bases, with 16 bases between them. Looked up from germline, CDR1 is MNHEY and CDR2 is SVGAGI. The CDR3 sequence is 14 residues long. The CDR3 DNA follows: TGTGCCAGCAGCGTCAGCAGGGTCGGGGAGACCCAGTACTTC. Amino acids: CASSVSRVGETQYF.